What follows are 8 T cell receptor beta chains derived from one specimen sequenced in a study of cytomegalovirus exposure and HLA in healthy donors. Primers: 60 Vbeta forward and 13 Jbeta reverse. Sequencing used immunoSEQ multiplex PCR; TCRdb keeps in-frame clones, though not all of them. The repertoire holds about 67,000 clones, with about 82% as singletons. Sequencing was performed on PBMCs. These receptors were taken from a woman in her 30s in good health and CMV-seronegative.

The chain uses TRBV7-2 and TRBJ1-2, with 11 bases fitting TRBD1. V shed 2 bases, J shed 1 base, and the junction held 3 bases outside the gene matches. CDR3 length: 16 amino acids. From germline, CDR1 is SGHTA and CDR2 FQGNSA. The CDR3 bases are TGTGCCAGCAGCTTACTCGGGACAGGGGGTAACTATGGCTACACCTTC. This encodes CASSLLGTGGNYGYTF.

The chain carries TRBV6-5 and TRBJ1-2; D uncertain. There are 14 residues in the CDR3. Germline V CDR1 and CDR2: MNHEY, SVGAGI. Deletions cut 0 bases from V and 6 bases from J, with 11 bases between. CDR3 DNA sequence: TGTGCCAGCAGTTACTCGATACGGGTGGATGGCTACACCTTC. Amino acid sequence: CASSYSIRVDGYTF.

This clone was detected only once. The chain is built from TRBV9 and TRBJ2-5; tentatively, D is TRBD1 (5 bases). V was pared by 0 bases and J by 3 bases, with 6 bases between. Germline V gene sequence: CDR1 SGDLS, CDR2 YYNGEE. The CDR3 runs 13 residues. As DNA, the CDR3 is TGTGCCAGCAGCGTAGGGACAAAAGAGACCCAGTACTTC. It encodes CASSVGTKETQYF.

The CDR3 coding sequence is TGTGCCAGCAGGGTACAGGGGACGTTGGGCAATCAGCCCCAGCATTTT. Translated: CASRVQGTLGNQPQHF. This chain joins TRBV2 and TRBJ1-5; 7 nucleotides line up with TRBD1. Germline CDR1 and CDR2: SNHLY and FYNNEI. The CDR3 is 16 amino acids. V trimming: 6 bases; J trimming: 2 bases; junction bases outside the gene matches: 10.

Comments on this clone: An end of the junction does not agree with germline; a read error may underlie this. This sequence joins TRBV18 and TRBJ2-5; D perhaps matches TRBD2 (5 bases). This CDR3 contains 13 residues. CDR1 and CDR2 (germline): KGHSH, LQKENI. The CDR3 DNA reads TGTGCCAGCTCCCCACCAGCGGAAGAGACCCAGTACTTC. It is translated as CASSPPAEETQYF.

The gene calls are TRBV29-1 and TRBJ1-1; no clear D. The germline V gene has CDR1 SQVTM and CDR2 ANQGSEA. Trimming stripped 4 bases from V and 0 bases from J, with 15 bases between. The CDR3 is 15 amino acids. The chain's CDR3 is CSVVRVEGLNTEAFF. The CDR3 DNA reads as TGCAGCGTTGTCCGGGTGGAGGGTCTGAACACTGAAGCTTTCTTT.

Written as DNA, the CDR3 is TGCGCCAGCAGCTTGGTAGGGGGCGGCTACACCTTC. Translation gives CASSLVGGGYTF. The chain links TRBV5-1 to TRBJ1-2, with 7 nucleotides matching TRBD1. Germline-derived CDR1 and CDR2 are SGHRS and YFSETQ. The CDR3 is made up of 12 amino acids. V lost 0 bases and J lost 8; bases outside the gene matches: 1.

This clone turned up a few times. This sequence joins TRBV28 and TRBJ1-2; D unresolved. There are 14 residues in the CDR3. V shed 5 bases and J shed 3 bases, with 13 bases lying between them. The germline gives CDR1 MDHEN, CDR2 SYDVKM. The CDR3 DNA follows: TGTGCCAGCAGTCCCTTGAGGAGTGACTATGGCTACACCTTC. Protein: CASSPLRSDYGYTF.